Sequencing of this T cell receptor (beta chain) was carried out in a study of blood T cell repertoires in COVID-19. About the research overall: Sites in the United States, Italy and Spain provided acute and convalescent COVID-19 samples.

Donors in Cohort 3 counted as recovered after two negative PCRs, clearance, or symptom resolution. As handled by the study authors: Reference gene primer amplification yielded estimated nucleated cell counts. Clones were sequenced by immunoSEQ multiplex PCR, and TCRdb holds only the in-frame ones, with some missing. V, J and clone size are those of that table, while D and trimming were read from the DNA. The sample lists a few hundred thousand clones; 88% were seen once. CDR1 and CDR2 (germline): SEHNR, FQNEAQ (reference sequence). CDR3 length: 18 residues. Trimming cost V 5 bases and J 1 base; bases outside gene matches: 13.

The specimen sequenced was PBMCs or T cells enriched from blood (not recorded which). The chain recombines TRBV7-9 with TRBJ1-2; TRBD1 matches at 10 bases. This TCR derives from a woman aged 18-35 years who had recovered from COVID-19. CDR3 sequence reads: CASSATGQGLLFNYGYTF. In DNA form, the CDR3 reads TGTGCCAGCAGCGCAACGGGACAGGGGCTTCTTTTTAACTATGGCTACACCTTC.